This TCR beta chain was profiled in a study of OX40 agonist ivuxolimab in advanced cancers. Data came from immunoSEQ multiplex PCR; TCRdb stores just in-frame clones and leaves some out. The sample includes roughly 41,000 clones, 90% to 95% of them seen just once. People who had autoimmune disease history or systemic immunosuppression were excluded. Germline V gives CDR1 MNHEY, CDR2 SMNVEV (reference sequence). The CDR3 loop spans 15 amino acids. Trimming cost V 6 bases and J 6 bases; bases outside gene matches: 5. The clonotype was recovered from an adult with an advanced solid tumor such as melanoma, head and neck, liver or kidney cancer. The V call is TRBV27, the J call TRBJ2-1; TRBD2 matches at 13 bases. This specimen consisted of CD4+ or CD8+ T cells sorted from blood, obtained in a trial of the OX40 agonist ivuxolimab. The CDR3 coding sequence is TGTGCCAGCAGCCCCACTAGCGGGGGGGCCAATGAGCAGTTCTTC. Translation: CASSPTSGGANEQFF.